Listed below are T cell receptor beta chains from one sample, sequenced in a study of T cell responses to AZD1222 COVID-19 vaccine. The assay was immunoSEQ multiplex PCR, and TCRdb's table has in-frame clones only and misses some. The table has 90,000 to 120,000 clones, about 90% seen once. The specimen comprised peripheral blood, sampled 28 days after the second AZD1222 dose. These receptors all stem from an adult who received the AZD1222 COVID-19 vaccine. Both conserved end residues are trimmed from each CDR3.

>TRBJ1-5|TRBV7-9
ASRGTDNQPQH
>TRBJ2-7|TRBV4-1
ASSQGGAGSYEQY
>TRBJ2-5|TRBV7-9
ASSLGSGRGQETQY
>TRBJ2-5|TRBV7-2
ASSFQRGYQETQY
>TRBJ2-1|TRBV7-2
ASSYGGLAAGEQF
>TRBJ1-1|TRBV7-9
ASSLWVNTEAF
>TRBJ2-1|TRBV9
ASSVVASGTWGEQF
>TRBJ2-7|TRBV18
ASSPSMGRGAEQY
>TRBJ1-2|TRBV14
ASSQERGGNYGYT
>TRBJ1-2|TRBV9
ASSSPAGDNYGYT
>TRBJ1-6|TRBV19
ASSIGGTPMDSPLH
>TRBJ2-7|TRBV28
ASSTTGKGNEQY
>TRBJ1-2|TRBV6-6
ASNGQSSGYT
>TRBJ1-1|TRBV2
ASSPGGNTEAF
>TRBJ2-2|TRBV9
ASSAGAGGRDTGELF
>TRBJ2-7|TRBV4-2
ASSMVGRTYEQY